Presented here are 9 T cell receptor beta chains from one specimen sequenced in a study of blood T cell repertoires in COVID-19. Here immunoSEQ multiplex PCR was the method, and the copy in TCRdb shows in-frame clones only, minus some. The top ten clones hold about 4.6% of a sample with 250,000 to 300,000 clones, around nine tenths of them seen once. Input material: peripheral blood. The source is a man aged 35 to 55 with acute or convalescent COVID-19.

This clone appeared a few times. The chain carries TRBV4-1 and TRBJ1-4; the match to TRBD1 covers 9 bases. The CDR3 loop spans 15 amino acids. From germline, CDR1 is MGHRA and CDR2 YSYEKL. V gave up 0 bases and J gave up 8 bases; unmatched junction bases: 4. The CDR3 sequence: CASSQDWGQGEKLFF. CDR3 coding DNA: TGCGCCAGCAGCCAAGATTGGGGACAGGGAGAAAAACTGTTTTTT.

The chain joins TRBV7-2 to TRBJ1-2; tentative D call: TRBD1 (5 bases). Germline V CDR1 and CDR2: SGHTA, FQGNSA. The CDR3 extends over 14 amino acids. The V and J ends lost 5 bases and 2 bases respectively, with 12 bases between them. This chain's CDR3 is CASSVDSANYGYTF. DNA for the CDR3: TGTGCCAGCAGCGTCGACAGTGCGAACTATGGCTACACCTTC.

J is TRBJ2-7 and V is TRBV7-8; 9 positions agree with TRBD1. The CDR3 is 16 amino acids. The V segment lost 0 bases and the J segment 1 base; nucleotides outside the gene matches: 4. Germline V gives CDR1 SGHVS, CDR2 FQNEAQ. CDR3 sequence reads: CASSLAIGQGSYEQYF. The CDR3 bases are TGTGCCAGCAGCTTAGCTATAGGACAGGGGTCCTACGAGCAGTACTTC.

The gene calls are TRBV9 and TRBJ1-4, with 8 bases lining up with TRBD1. Germline CDR1 is SGDLS and CDR2 is YYNGEE. Trimming at V came to 0 bases and at J to 4 bases, leaving 5 bases not matched to a gene. This CDR3 has 16 amino acids. The DNA for the CDR3 is TGTGCCAGCAGCGTAGGGGACAGGACATTTAATGAAAAACTGTTTTTT. Translation: CASSVGDRTFNEKLFF.

The genes are TRBV30 and TRBJ1-2; maybe TRBD1 (6 bases). Trimming took off 5 bases at V and 7 bases at J, with 17 bases between the two ends. Per germline, CDR1 GTSNPN and CDR2 SVGIG (reference sequence). The CDR3 runs to 13 residues. The CDR3 spells CAWLRDTSLGYTF. Here the CDR3 DNA reads TGTGCCTGGCTAAGGGACACCTCCCTTGGCTACACCTTC.

This clone has just one count. This chain connects TRBV7-3 to TRBJ1-2; the match to TRBD1 covers 7 bases. Trimming took 5 bases from V and 5 from J; bases not matched to a gene: 23. The CDR3 has 19 residues. Germline V gives CDR1 SGHTA, CDR2 FQGTGA. The CDR3 is CASSLKGAAPNTILYGYTF. CDR3 DNA: TGTGCCAGCAGCCTAAAGGGGGCAGCCCCAAACACTATTCTTTATGGCTACACCTTC.

The chain recombines TRBV12-3 or TRBV12-4 with TRBJ1-6; 7 bases align to TRBD1. The CDR3 has 13 amino acids. V gave up 5 bases and J gave up 8 bases; unmatched junction bases: 3. CDR3 in DNA: TGTGCCAGCAGTCGGACAGGATATTCACCCCTCCACTTT. Translated, it gives CASSRTGYSPLHF.

This chain connects TRBV6-5 to TRBJ1-2; possibly TRBD1 for D (5 bases). CDR1 and CDR2 (germline): MNHEY, SVGAGI. The CDR3 sequence is 12 residues long. Trimming cost V 6 bases and J 4 bases, with 9 bases left between them. The CDR3 region is CASRSTVYGYTF. The DNA of the CDR3 is TGTGCCAGCAGGTCGACAGTCTATGGCTACACCTTC.

This clone has a handful of counts. The chain joins TRBV5-8 to TRBJ1-5; D not resolved. Trimming took 4 bases from V and 2 from J, leaving 16 bases between them. CDR3 size: 16 residues. From germline, CDR1 is SGHTS and CDR2 YDEGEE. The CDR3 here is CASSLGQAEGNQPQHF. The CDR3 DNA is TGTGCCAGCAGCCTCGGGCAGGCGGAGGGCAATCAGCCCCAGCATTTT.